The 22 T cell receptor beta chains below were found in one sample sequenced in a study of breast tumors, draining lymph nodes, adjacent tissues. The lymph nodes were axillary draining lymph nodes from breast cancer patients. TCRdb reprocessed the multiplex PCR reads via MiXCR and lists one record per CDR3 protein. The sample lists approximately 300,000 distinct CDR3 sequences, roughly 31% occurring once. Sequencing was performed on axillary lymph node tissue. These receptors were taken from a female donor with breast cancer. Some clones in this sample may be carry-over from other donors' samples.

This chain links TRBV6-2 or TRBV6-3 with TRBJ2-6, with 7 bases that match TRBD1. CDR3 length: 17 residues. Losses at the gene ends were 2 bases for V and 0 bases for J; bases not matched to a gene: 4. CDR1 and CDR2 from the germline V gene are MNHEY and SVGEGT. In DNA form, the CDR3 reads TGTGCCAGCAGTTACCCTGACAGGGTCTCTGGGGCCAACGTCCTGACTTTC. Translated, it gives CASSYPDRVSGANVLTF.

The chain employs TRBV27 and TRBJ2-1; 10 bases are a match to TRBD2. Germline CDR1 MNHEY, CDR2 SMNVEV (reference sequence). Trimming took 7 bases from V and 7 from J; bases not matched to a gene: 7. This CDR3 is built from 14 residues. Here the CDR3 reads CASTSGRPSNEQFF. The CDR3 nucleotides read TGTGCCAGCACTAGCGGGAGACCCTCTAATGAGCAGTTCTTC.

The chain uses TRBV28 and TRBJ1-4; D gene uncertain. The germline V gene encodes CDR1 MDHEN and CDR2 SYDVKM. Trimming shortened V by 8 bases and J by 5 bases, and 18 bases separated the two germline ends. The CDR3 is 15 residues long. The CDR3 spells CASSTNKFRNEKLFF. In DNA form, the CDR3 reads TGTGCCAGCTCCACCAACAAGTTTAGAAATGAAAAACTGTTTTTT. Based on the CDR3 plus reference TRBV28 and TRBJ1-4, the full variable domain is DVKVTQSSRYLVKRTGEKVFLECVQDMDHENMFWYRQDPGLGLRLIYFSYDVKMKEKGDIPEGYSVSREKKERFSLILESASTNQTSMYLCASSTNKFRNEKLFFGSGTQLSVL.

This clonotype showed up many times. This rearrangement joins TRBV5-4 to TRBJ1-2; D unresolved. CDR1 is SGHNT, CDR2 YYREEE, per germline (reference sequence). V lost 0 bases and J lost 4, with 10 bases in between. The CDR3 loop spans 14 amino acids. The DNA of the CDR3 is TGTGCCAGCAGCTTGGCCCGACGGACCTATGGCTACACCTTC. Residues: CASSLARRTYGYTF.

This clonotype was recorded at least ten times. V and J are TRBV5-1 and TRBJ2-1, with D uncertain. V gave up 0 bases and J gave up 4 bases, with 17 bases separating them. The CDR3 runs to 17 residues. CDR1 is SGHRS, CDR2 YFSETQ, per germline. This CDR3 is CASSLDLGPLWYNEQFF. The CDR3 coding sequence is TGCGCCAGCAGCTTGGACCTCGGACCCCTATGGTACAATGAGCAGTTCTTC.

This clonotype was found once. A read error may explain this, as a much larger clone is one base away. The CDR3 protein is CTNRQGTPGDEQFF. CDR3 DNA sequence: TGTACCAACAGACAAGGGACACCAGGAGATGAGCAGTTCTTC. The rearrangement uses TRBV6-1 and TRBJ2-1; D is perhaps TRBD1 (6 bases). This CDR3 region has 14 residues. Germline values: CDR1 MNHNS, CDR2 SASEGT.

Remarks on this clonotype: A much more abundant neighbour one base away suggests this may be a read error. This chain joins TRBV20-1 and TRBJ2-7, with TRBD1 matching over 7 bases. With V trimmed by 6 bases and J by 3 bases, 14 bases remained unmatched. The V gene's germline CDR1 is DFQATT and CDR2 SNEGSKA (reference sequence). This CDR3 has 15 residues. Written as DNA, the CDR3 is TGCAGTGCGCCGGGACAGAGCTTCTTAAACTACGAGCAGTACTTC. As protein: CSAPGQSFLNYEQYF.

At least ten counts were recorded for this clonotype. The CDR3, as DNA: TGTGCCAGCAGCTCCCACAGGGCAAACTATGGCTACACCTTC. Its protein product is CASSSHRANYGYTF. The chain uses TRBV11-3 and TRBJ1-2, with D perhaps TRBD1 (6 bases). This CDR3 spans 14 amino acids. CDR1 is SGHNT, CDR2 YENEEA, per germline. Trimming stripped 4 bases from V and 2 bases from J, with 11 bases between.

This clonotype was seen ten or more times. The chain employs TRBV5-1 and TRBJ1-5, with D hard to call. Looked up from germline, CDR1 is SGHRS and CDR2 is YFSETQ. The ends were cut back, 2 bases at V and 1 base at J, with 13 bases in the middle. The CDR3 length is 16 residues. The chain's CDR3 is CASSLTGDLSNQPQHF. In DNA, the CDR3 is TGCGCCAGCAGCTTAACTGGAGATCTAAGCAATCAGCCCCAGCATTTT.

There are a few counts of this clonotype. The rearrangement joins TRBV3-1 to TRBJ1-3; D not resolved. The CDR3 has 14 residues. Germline CDR1 LGHDT, CDR2 YNNKEL (reference sequence). Trimming removed 0 bases at V and 0 bases at J, with 3 bases between. Here the CDR3 reads CASSQEASGNTIYF. In nucleotides, the CDR3 is TGTGCCAGCAGCCAAGAGGCCTCTGGAAACACCATATATTTT.

This chain links TRBV28 with TRBJ1-5, with D unclear. Deletions cut 3 bases from V and 5 bases from J, with 11 bases between. The CDR3 is 14 amino acids. The germline V gene has CDR1 MDHEN and CDR2 SYDVKM. The CDR3 is CASSFSTRDQPQHF. The CDR3 nucleotides are TGTGCCAGCAGTTTTTCGACGAGGGATCAGCCCCAGCATTTT.

This clonotype was seen many times. The rearrangement links TRBV10-1 to TRBJ2-3; the match to TRBD1 covers 9 bases. The CDR3 totals 16 residues. The junction had 10 bases not matched to a gene; V was cut back by 9 bases and J by 0 bases. Germline CDR1 reads WNHNN; CDR2 reads SYGVQD (reference sequence). The CDR3 nucleotides are TGCGCCAGGACAGGGGGGAGGCAACCTAGCACAGATACGCAGTATTTT. This translates into CARTGGRQPSTDTQYF.

A note on this clonotype: This clone may be a read error of a much larger clone one base away. The conserved final phenylalanine or tryptophan is absent from the CDR3, which likely points to a read error. The chain recombines TRBV7-9 with TRBJ2-7, with D perhaps TRBD1 or TRBD2 (5 bases each). V was pared by 4 bases and J by 2 bases, with 12 bases between. Per germline, CDR1 SEHNR and CDR2 FQNEAQ (reference sequence). The length of the CDR3 is 14 residues. The CDR3 reads CASSYPGRTYEQYL. The CDR3, as DNA: TGTGCCAGCAGCTATCCGGGACGGACCTACGAGCAGTACCTC.

In this sample, this clonotype turned up many times. This chain uses TRBV5-1 with TRBJ1-2, with 12 bases identical to TRBD1. The CDR3 sequence is 16 residues long. The ends lost 0 bases at V and 7 bases at J; junction bases unmatched: 7. Germline-derived CDR1 and CDR2 are SGHRS and YFSETQ. CDR3 loop: CASSLGGQGARSGYTF. The CDR3 DNA follows: TGCGCCAGCAGCTTGGGGGGACAGGGGGCGCGATCTGGCTACACCTTC.

This clonotype appeared many times. This chain connects TRBV6-4 to TRBJ2-3; 7 bases align to TRBD2. With V trimmed by 6 bases and J by 0 bases, 0 bases remained unmatched. Per the germline V gene, CDR1 is MRHNA and CDR2 is SNTAGT. The CDR3 covers 13 residues. The CDR3 spells CASRRGSTDTQYF. The CDR3 DNA reads TGTGCCAGCAGGCGGGGGAGCACAGATACGCAGTATTTT.

In the case of this clonotype: Compared with germline, one end of the junction differs, possibly owing to a read error. The chain links TRBV10-2 to TRBJ1-5, with D unresolved. Germline V gives CDR1 WSHSY, CDR2 SAAADI. The CDR3 runs to 13 residues. The CDR3 DNA reads TGCGCCAGCAGGGGAAATAGCAATCAGCCCCCGCACTTT. Encoded protein: CASRGNSNQPPHF.

This clonotype has just a few counts. Since a much larger clone is just one base distant, this may be a read error. J is TRBJ2-5 and V is TRBV11-2, with TRBD2 identical over 8 bases. The CDR3 is made up of 16 amino acids. V lost 4 bases, J lost 1 base, and 8 bases stayed unmatched. The V gene's germline CDR1 is SGHAT and CDR2 FQNNGV. CDR3 DNA: TGTGCCAGCAGCTACACAGCGGGAGCGAGCCAAGAGACCCAGTACTTC. Translated: CASSYTAGASQETQYF.

This clonotype was picked up many times. The CDR3 coding sequence is TGCGCCAGCAGCTTGGGTGGAAACACCATATATTTT. It encodes CASSLGGNTIYF. J is TRBJ1-3 and V is TRBV5-1; D unclear. The CDR3 spans 12 residues. Germline values: CDR1 SGHRS, CDR2 YFSETQ. V lost 0 bases and J 3 bases, leaving 1 base between the germline ends.

The chain couples TRBV3-1 to TRBJ2-1; D gene ambiguous. This CDR3 has 15 amino acids. Germline V gene sequence: CDR1 LGHDT, CDR2 YNNKEL (reference sequence). V shed 4 bases and J shed 9 bases, with 19 bases lying between them. The CDR3 loop reads CASSPFRWGSGEQFF. The CDR3 bases are TGTGCCAGCAGCCCCTTCCGGTGGGGTAGTGGTGAGCAGTTCTTC.

A word on this clonotype: This clone may be a read error of a much larger clone one base away. The gene calls are TRBV11-2 and TRBJ2-1, with D perhaps matching TRBD2 (6 bases). V was clipped by 4 bases and J by 0 bases, with 13 bases between them. Per germline, CDR1 SGHAT and CDR2 FQNNGV. This CDR3 region has 16 residues. CDR3 residues: CASSSRWEASYNEQFF. The CDR3, as DNA: TGTGCCAGCAGCTCGAGGTGGGAGGCCTCCTACAATGAGCAGTTCTTC.

The chain uses TRBV7-8 and TRBJ2-5; 8 bases map to TRBD2. Germline CDR1 SGHVS, CDR2 FQNEAQ. The trim removed 8 bases at V and 5 bases at J, leaving 13 bases unmatched. This CDR3 contains 15 residues. The DNA for the CDR3 is TGTGCCAGCCGCCTATGGACTAGCCCTGCGGAGACCCAGTACTTC. It codes for CASRLWTSPAETQYF.

The chain uses TRBV4-1 and TRBJ1-1; D gene unclear. The germline V and J ends were trimmed by 2 bases and 1 base, with 14 bases remaining between them. The germline V gene has CDR1 MGHRA and CDR2 YSYEKL. The CDR3 sequence is 16 residues long. CDR3 DNA sequence: TGCGCCAGCAGCCAACCCCTGAGGGTTGCGAACACTGAAGCTTTCTTT. This translates into CASSQPLRVANTEAFF.